This TCR beta chain was sequenced for a study of cytomegalovirus exposure and HLA in healthy donors. General study results and limits: Among donors in an Asian-associated ancestry cluster, a later analysis reportedly found fewer N-insertions than the roughly 610-donor mean. Later, an analysis showed that TCR beta chains associated with HLA were more clonally expanded than others that were equally common. Highest at DRB1 and lowest at HLA-C, TCR association rates differed among HLA loci in a later analysis.

V was shortened by 6 bases and J by 5 bases, with 22 bases between the two germline ends. The V gene's germline CDR1 is MDHEN and CDR2 SYDVKM. This CDR3 comprises 16 residues. A note on this clone: The antigen is not known.

60 Vbeta and 13 Jbeta primers were used in PCR. TCRdb keeps only in-frame clones here, not all; method: immunoSEQ multiplex PCR. Among roughly 190,000 clones listed, about 85% were seen once. The chain has TRBV28 and TRBJ2-5, with D tentatively TRBD2 (7 bases). This clonotype was obtained from a woman aged 45-59 years in good health and CMV-seronegative. Sequenced: PBMCs. The CDR3 DNA reads as TGTGCCAGCAGGGCTCCTACAAAGGGAGGGGGGGAGACCCAGTACTTC. Translation gives CASRAPTKGGGETQYF. Full variable domain (outside the CDR3, taken from reference TRBV28 and TRBJ2-5): DVKVTQSSRYLVKRTGEKVFLECVQDMDHENMFWYRQDPGLGLRLIYFSYDVKMKEKGDIPEGYSVSREKKERFSLILESASTNQTSMYLCASRAPTKGGGETQYFGPGTRLLVL.